This T cell receptor (beta chain) was found in a study of T cell responses to AZD1222 COVID-19 vaccine. Study in general: Pooled samples include second doses given at about 4 or 12 weeks. Study-wide results and caveats: It was only 6 or 7 AZD1222 recipients who were seropositive at baseline.

Using immunoSEQ multiplex PCR, the repertoire was profiled, and TCRdb retains in-frame clones only, with some absent. The sample contains roughly 120,000 clones, 85% to 95% of which appear only once. J lost 0 bases, V lost 5 bases, and 8 bases had no gene match. CDR1 is SGHAT and CDR2 is FQNNGV in the germline V gene. This CDR3 region has 16 residues. In regard to this clone: Its antigen is currently unknown.

Sequencing was performed on peripheral blood, taken on day 0 of AZD1222 vaccination. The receptor was isolated from an adult in good health. This chain uses TRBV11-2 with TRBJ1-1; 8 bases line up with TRBD1. This CDR3 reads CASSPGQGGMNTEAFF. In DNA form, the CDR3 reads TGTGCCAGCAGCCCCGGACAGGGTGGGATGAACACTGAAGCTTTCTTT. The variable domain in full, completed from reference TRBV11-2 and TRBJ1-1, reads EAGVAQSPRYKIIEKRQSVAFWCNPISGHATLYWYQQILGQGPKLLIQFQNNGVVDDSQLPKDRFSAERLKGVDSTLKIQPAKLEDSAVYLCASSPGQGGMNTEAFFGQGTRLTVV.